This T cell receptor beta chain appears in the sequencing data of a study of tumor-infiltrating lymphocytes in primary liver carcinoma. Scientists recovered RNA and DNA together from about 21-30 mg of unsorted bulk tissue. All tumor specimens exceeded 75% viable tumor cells. Production of TCR beta cDNA used 500 ng total RNA together with a constant-region primer. Modified slightly, ARM-PCR produced TCR beta libraries over three nested multiplex PCR rounds. A C-beta reverse primer was combined with TRBV1-TRBV30 forward primers in the first two PCR rounds, and each round had 10 cycles. MiXCR was run by TCRdb on the multiplex PCR reads, yielding one entry per CDR3 protein. The repertoire includes more than 100,000 distinct CDR3 sequences, roughly three fifths of them detected once, and roughly 9% sits in the top ten. The junction had 5 bases not matched to a gene; V was cut back by 10 bases and J by 3 bases. The CDR3 is 13 residues long.

Comment on this clonotype: A much larger clone lies a single base off, so this may be a read error.

This sequence was found in a woman in her sixties or seventies with primary liver carcinoma and hepatitis B virus infection. The specimen was liver tumor tissue from sampling region 1. Subset noted: tumor region T1, superior pole. V is TRBV12-3 or TRBV12-4 and J is TRBJ1-3, with 8 bases aligning to TRBD1. The CDR3 reads CANRDRLGNTIYF. CDR3 nucleotide sequence: TGTGCCAACAGGGACAGGCTTGGAAACACCATATATTTT.